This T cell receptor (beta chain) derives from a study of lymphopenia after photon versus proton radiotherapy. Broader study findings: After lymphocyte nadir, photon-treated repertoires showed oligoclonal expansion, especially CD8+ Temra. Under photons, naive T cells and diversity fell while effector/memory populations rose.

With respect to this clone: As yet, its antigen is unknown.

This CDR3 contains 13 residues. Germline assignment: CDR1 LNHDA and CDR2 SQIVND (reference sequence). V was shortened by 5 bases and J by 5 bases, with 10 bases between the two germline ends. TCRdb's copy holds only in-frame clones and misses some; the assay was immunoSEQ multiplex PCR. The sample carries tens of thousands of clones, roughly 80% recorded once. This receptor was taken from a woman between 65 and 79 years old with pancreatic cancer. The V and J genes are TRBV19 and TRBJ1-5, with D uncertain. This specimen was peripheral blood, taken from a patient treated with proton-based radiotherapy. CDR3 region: CASSPYPDQPQHF. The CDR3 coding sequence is TGTGCCAGTAGTCCATATCCGGATCAGCCCCAGCATTTT.